The rows below give T cell receptor beta chains drawn from one sample of a study of cytomegalovirus exposure and HLA in healthy donors. TCRdb's copy holds only in-frame clones and misses some; the assay was immunoSEQ multiplex PCR. The data contain about 130,000 clones, around 70% of them seen just once; the ten biggest clones take up about 3.1%. Sequencing was done on a sample of PBMCs. These receptors all come from a human donor in good health. CDR3s include the opening cysteine and the closing phenylalanine or tryptophan. The D gene is left open where the match is weak. Not all rows give a size; the values are once, few, many and, for expanded clones, a class.

size: few
D: -
J: TRBJ1-1
V: TRBV27
CDR3: CASSFLGVGTEAFF
DNA: TGTGCCAGCAGTTTTCTAGGGGTAGGCACTGAAGCTTTCTTT

size: -
D: -
J: TRBJ2-4
V: TRBV25-1
CDR3: CASSEHGQLAKNIQYF
DNA: TGTGCCAGCAGTGAACATGGACAGTTGGCCAAAAACATTCAGTACTTC

size: -
D: TRBD2
J: TRBJ2-1
V: TRBV5-1
CDR3: CASSTRTSGRLAYNEQFF
DNA: TGCGCCAGCAGCACTAGGACTAGCGGGAGGTTGGCCTACAATGAGCAGTTCTTC

size: -
D: -
J: TRBJ2-2
V: TRBV10-2
CDR3: CASSENNGQGIVTGELFF
DNA: TGCGCCAGCAGTGAAAATAATGGGCAGGGTATAGTGACCGGGGAGCTGTTTTTT

size: -
D: -
J: TRBJ2-3
V: TRBV5-1
CDR3: CASSPGVTDTQYF
DNA: TGCGCCAGCAGCCCAGGGGTCACAGATACGCAGTATTTT

size: -
D: -
J: TRBJ2-7
V: TRBV5-6
CDR3: CASSLFPDGENEQYF
DNA: TGTGCCAGCAGCCTCTTTCCCGACGGGGAGAACGAGCAGTACTTC

size: -
D: TRBD2
J: TRBJ2-3
V: TRBV7-6
CDR3: CASSLRAGGLTDTQYF
DNA: TGTGCCAGCAGCTTAAGAGCGGGGGGTCTCACAGATACGCAGTATTTT

size: -
D: TRBD1
J: TRBJ2-1
V: TRBV11-3
CDR3: CASSADRGRGNEQFF
DNA: TGTGCCAGCAGCGCGGACAGGGGAAGGGGGAATGAGCAGTTCTTC

size: -
D: -
J: TRBJ1-5
V: TRBV5-1
CDR3: CASSYDSNQPQHF
DNA: TGCGCCAGCAGCTACGACTCAAATCAGCCCCAGCATTTT

size: -
D: TRBD1
J: TRBJ2-7
V: TRBV9
CDR3: CASSRAGTGEYEQYF
DNA: TGTGCCAGCAGCCGAGCCGGGACAGGGGAGTATGAGCAGTACTTC

size: few
D: -
J: TRBJ1-5
V: TRBV19
CDR3: CASSIGTPLGKPQHF
DNA: TGTGCCAGTAGTATCGGGACTCCCTTGGGGAAGCCCCAGCATTTT

size: -
D: TRBD1
J: TRBJ2-2
V: TRBV25-1
CDR3: CASTPVGTGGGGELFF
DNA: TGTGCCAGCACCCCAGTTGGGACAGGGGGGGGCGGGGAGCTGTTTTTT

size: -
D: -
J: TRBJ2-5
V: TRBV11-1
CDR3: CASSLIPTGQETQYF
DNA: TGTGCCAGCAGCTTGATACCCACAGGGCAAGAGACCCAGTACTTC

size: -
D: -
J: TRBJ1-3
V: TRBV4-1
CDR3: CASSQVWGLVGNTIYF
DNA: TGCGCCAGCAGCCAAGTATGGGGGCTGGTTGGAAACACCATATATTTT

size: -
D: TRBD1
J: TRBJ2-5
V: TRBV27
CDR3: CASSLVGTVQETQYF
DNA: TGTGCCAGCAGTTTGGTGGGGACAGTTCAAGAGACCCAGTACTTC

size: -
D: TRBD2
J: TRBJ2-3
V: TRBV27
CDR3: CASSLGLAGYPADTQYF
DNA: TGTGCCAGCAGTCTCGGACTAGCGGGATATCCCGCAGATACGCAGTATTTT

size: -
D: TRBD2
J: TRBJ2-5
V: TRBV27
CDR3: CASRELAGHPLSIETQYF
DNA: TGTGCCAGCAGGGAACTAGCGGGGCATCCCTTATCGATAGAGACCCAGTACTTC

size: -
D: -
J: TRBJ1-2
V: TRBV28
CDR3: CASSLQGNYGYTF
DNA: TGTGCCAGCAGTTTGCAGGGAAACTATGGCTACACCTTC

size: few
D: -
J: TRBJ2-1
V: TRBV28
CDR3: CASTEPGSYNEQFF
DNA: TGTGCCAGCACGGAGCCGGGATCCTACAATGAGCAGTTCTTC

size: once
D: -
J: TRBJ1-2
V: TRBV28
CDR3: CASSEGGSYGYTF
DNA: TGTGCCAGCAGTGAAGGAGGATCATATGGCTACACCTTC

size: -
D: -
J: TRBJ1-2
V: TRBV6-1
CDR3: CASSMMETFGYTF
DNA: TGTGCCAGTAGCATGATGGAGACTTTTGGCTACACCTTC

size: -
D: TRBD1
J: TRBJ2-3
V: TRBV5-6
CDR3: CASSPPRGKGTDTQYF
DNA: TGTGCCAGCAGCCCCCCCAGGGGGAAGGGTACAGATACGCAGTATTTT

size: -
D: TRBD1
J: TRBJ2-7
V: TRBV11-2
CDR3: CASSEHPSRTGTYEQYF
DNA: TGTGCCAGCAGCGAACACCCCAGCAGGACAGGTACCTACGAGCAGTACTTC

size: -
D: -
J: TRBJ1-2
V: TRBV10-2
CDR3: CASKEAGVDYGYTF
DNA: TGCGCCAGCAAGGAGGCAGGGGTGGACTATGGCTACACCTTC

size: -
D: TRBD1
J: TRBJ1-2
V: TRBV7-8
CDR3: CASSLLGTGNGYTF
DNA: TGTGCCAGCAGCTTATTGGGGACAGGGAATGGCTACACCTTC